Below, 16 T cell receptor beta chains from the same sample are listed, as sequenced in a study of blood T cells in healthy people across ages (dated by TCRdb to about 2015). The protocol used for the library was 5' RACE. The run used an Illumina HiSeq 2500. A second PCR of about 7 to 12 cycles was performed with a sample-barcoded 5' primer and a J-beta primer mix. TCRdb reprocessed the public reads (quality trimming at Q25 with fastp, clone calling with MiXCR) and kept in-frame beta chains. Rows matching on CDR3 protein sequence are summarized as one entry with the most common DNA and genes. Counted in this sample were roughly 790,000 distinct CDR3 sequences; roughly 43% of them appeared once. Together, the top ten hold roughly 20% of the sample. Sequences were obtained from blood. The receptor set was obtained from a woman aged 60 to 75 in good health.

The chain uses TRBV9 and TRBJ1-1; D is ambiguous. CDR3 size: 17 residues. Germline CDR1 SGDLS, CDR2 YYNGEE. V lost 0 bases, J lost 0 bases, and 15 bases lay in between. The CDR3 nucleotides read TGTGCCAGCAGCGTAGCTAGCAGGCCCCCCATGAACACTGAAGCTTTCTTT. It yields the protein CASSVASRPPMNTEAFF.

This clonotype has more than one count but fewer than ten. CDR3 region: CSAREIPRTGDNQPQHF. CDR3 sequence (DNA): TGCAGTGCTAGAGAGATCCCAAGGACAGGGGACAATCAGCCCCAGCATTTT. The rearrangement uses TRBV20-1 and TRBJ1-5, with TRBD1 matching over 9 bases. The germline gives CDR1 DFQATT, CDR2 SNEGSKA (reference sequence). Trimming removed 0 bases from V and 3 bases from J; junction bases left unmatched: 9. The CDR3 has 17 amino acids.

In the case of this clonotype: One junction end does not reproduce the germline sequence, and a read error may be involved. The rearrangement joins TRBV6-5 to TRBJ2-2; TRBD1 or TRBD2 may be the D gene (5 bases each). CDR1 and CDR2 (germline): MNHEY, SVGAGI. The CDR3 runs to 13 residues. CDR3 protein: CASRQVNTGEPFF. CDR3 nucleotide sequence: TGTGCCAGCAGACAGGTTAACACCGGGGAGCCGTTTTTT.

This chain links TRBV5-1 with TRBJ2-5; 8 bases fit TRBD2. Germline V CDR1 and CDR2: SGHRS, YFSETQ. The CDR3 spans 15 residues. V gave up 4 bases and J gave up 11 bases; unmatched junction bases: 16. CDR3 coding DNA: TGCGCCAGCAGCCCTAATCTAGCGGGTCACAATGAGCAGTACTTC. This encodes CASSPNLAGHNEQYF.

The sample holds a few counts of this clonotype. This chain uses TRBV10-3 with TRBJ2-7, with TRBD2 identical over 9 bases. In germline, CDR1 is ENHRY, CDR2 SYGVKD. The CDR3 contains 18 residues. Trimming removed 2 bases from V and 2 bases from J; junction bases left unmatched: 13. CDR3 bases: TGTGCCATCAGTGAGCCCCCACTAGCGGGTGATTTTACCTACGAGCAGTACTTC. Translated: CAISEPPLAGDFTYEQYF.

This clonotype turned up a few times. V is TRBV5-5 and J is TRBJ2-2; 9 nucleotides line up with TRBD1. CDR1 is SGHKS and CDR2 is YYEKEE in the germline V gene (reference sequence). There are 17 residues in the CDR3. The V and J ends lost 1 base and 6 bases, in that order; junction bases with no gene match: 10. CDR3 loop: CASSLFRDRVLPGELFF. CDR3 DNA sequence: TGTGCCAGCAGCTTGTTCCGGGACAGGGTGTTACCCGGGGAGCTGTTTTTT.

This chain joins TRBV20-1 and TRBJ2-4; D is possibly TRBD1 or TRBD2 (5 bases each). Germline V gene lookup returns CDR1 DFQATT and CDR2 SNEGSKA (reference sequence). The ends were cut back, 6 bases at V and 3 bases at J, with 15 bases in the middle. The CDR3 runs to 14 residues. The CDR3 DNA reads as TGCAGTGCCCCCGGGGCACTCAACAAAAACATTCAGTACTTC. Amino acid sequence: CSAPGALNKNIQYF.

This chain links TRBV19 with TRBJ2-1; 7 bases map to TRBD2. The junction had 13 bases not matched to a gene; V was cut back by 11 bases and J by 9 bases. This CDR3 spans 13 amino acids. Germline CDR1 and CDR2: LNHDA and SQIVND (reference sequence). CDR3 nucleotides: TGTGCCGCCACCAGCGGGATTGGGGGTGAGCAGTTCTTC. Translated: CAATSGIGGEQFF. Complete variable domain (other parts from reference TRBV19 and TRBJ2-1): DGGITQSPKYLFRKEGQNVTLSCEQNLNHDAMYWYRQDPGQGLRLIYYSQIVNDFQKGDIAEGYSVSREKKESFPLTVTSAQKNPTAFYLCAATSGIGGEQFFGPGTRLTVL.

The chain is built from TRBV16 and TRBJ2-5; D is perhaps TRBD2 (5 bases). The J call may be mistaken, given a closer DNA end match to TRBJ2-1. The CDR3 covers 15 residues. Germline CDR1 is KGHSY and CDR2 is FQNENV. The CDR3 bases are TGTGCCAGCAGCCAATCGGTGGTTTGGGGAGAGACCCAGTTCTTC. It codes for CASSQSVVWGETQFF.

This chain joins TRBV21-1 and TRBJ1-2; the listed D gene, TRBD1, was not tested against the DNA. TRBV21-1 is noted as a pseudogene. The CDR3 covers 15 residues. Here the CDR3 reads CASSPQTGNNYGYTF. The DNA for the CDR3 is TGTGCCAGCAGCCCCCAGACAGGGAATAACTATGGCTACACCTTC.

The table lists this clonotype with a count of one. The chain recombines TRBV30 with TRBJ1-1; no definite D call. Trimming took off 4 bases at V and 1 base at J, with 10 bases between the two ends. The germline gives CDR1 GTSNPN, CDR2 SVGIG (reference sequence). The CDR3 extends over 13 amino acids. The CDR3 here is CAWTFWANTEAFF. In DNA form, the CDR3 reads TGTGCCTGGACCTTCTGGGCGAACACTGAAGCTTTCTTT.

This clonotype was counted at least ten times. This sequence joins TRBV20-1 and TRBJ2-5, with TRBD1 matching over 10 bases. The germline V gene encodes CDR1 DFQATT and CDR2 SNEGSKA (reference sequence). This CDR3 spans 13 amino acids. The V and J ends lost 6 bases and 3 bases, in that order; junction bases with no gene match: 4. In nucleotides, the CDR3 is TGCAGTGCGCATGGGACAGGGGAAGAGACCCAGTACTTC. Residues: CSAHGTGEETQYF.

V gene TRBV4-1 combines with J gene TRBJ2-7; possibly TRBD2 for D (6 bases). The CDR3 extends over 15 amino acids. The V and J ends lost 0 bases and 2 bases respectively, with 11 bases between them. Germline V CDR1 and CDR2: MGHRA, YSYEKL. The DNA for the CDR3 is TGCGCCAGCAGCCAAGATCGGGGGAGAACCTACGAGCAGTACTTC. It translates to CASSQDRGRTYEQYF.

The chain recombines TRBV28 with TRBJ2-3, with D uncertain. CDR3 size: 15 residues. V gave up 2 bases and J gave up 1 base, with 10 bases separating them. Germline-derived CDR1 and CDR2 are MDHEN and SYDVKM. Here the CDR3 DNA reads TGTGCCAGCAGTTTAAGTGACCCCGGCACAGATACGCAGTATTTT. Translated: CASSLSDPGTDTQYF.

In the case of this clonotype: Its ends do not fully match the called genes, so a read error is possible. This chain joins TRBV7-2 and TRBJ2-3; maybe TRBD2 (7 bases). The CDR3 covers 17 residues. Germline V gene sequence: CDR1 SGHTA, CDR2 FQGNSA. In nucleotides, the CDR3 is TGTGCCAGCCCCTCCCATGGGGGAGGGGGGGACACAGATATGCAGTATTTT. Encoded protein: CASPSHGGGGDTDMQYF.

V is TRBV12-3 or TRBV12-4 and J is TRBJ2-5; TRBD2 matches at 11 bases. V lost 1 base and J lost 11; bases outside the gene matches: 12. The CDR3 contains 16 residues. The CDR3 sequence is CASSLGPSGRTNEQYF. For the CDR3, the DNA is TGTGCCAGCAGTTTAGGGCCTAGCGGGAGGACCAATGAGCAGTACTTC.